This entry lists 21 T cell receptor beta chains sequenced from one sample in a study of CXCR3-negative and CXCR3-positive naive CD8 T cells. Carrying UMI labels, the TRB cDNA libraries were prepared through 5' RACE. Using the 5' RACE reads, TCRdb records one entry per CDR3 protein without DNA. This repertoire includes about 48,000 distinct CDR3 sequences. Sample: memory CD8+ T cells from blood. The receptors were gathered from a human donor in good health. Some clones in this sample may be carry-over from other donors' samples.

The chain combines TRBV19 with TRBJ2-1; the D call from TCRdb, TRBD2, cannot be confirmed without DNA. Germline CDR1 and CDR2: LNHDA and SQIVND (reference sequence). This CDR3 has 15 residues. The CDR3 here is CASSIGLADYNEQFF.

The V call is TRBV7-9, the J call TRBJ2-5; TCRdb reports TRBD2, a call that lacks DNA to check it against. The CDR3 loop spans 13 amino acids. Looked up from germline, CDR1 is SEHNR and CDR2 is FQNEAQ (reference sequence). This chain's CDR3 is CASSGRLDETQYF.

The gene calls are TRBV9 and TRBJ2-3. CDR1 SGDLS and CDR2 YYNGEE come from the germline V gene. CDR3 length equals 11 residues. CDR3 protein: CASRAGDTQYF.

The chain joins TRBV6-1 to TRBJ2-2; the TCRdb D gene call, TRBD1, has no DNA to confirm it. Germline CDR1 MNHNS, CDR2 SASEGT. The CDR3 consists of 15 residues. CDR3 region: CASSDPDRESGELFF.

CDR3 loop: CASSGTAHISYEQYF. The V gene is TRBV28, the J gene TRBJ2-7; TCRdb lists TRBD1, though no DNA is available to test this call. The CDR3 contains 15 residues. The germline gives CDR1 MDHEN, CDR2 SYDVKM.

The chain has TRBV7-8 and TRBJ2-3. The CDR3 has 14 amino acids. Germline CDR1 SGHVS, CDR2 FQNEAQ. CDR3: CASSLVTRVDTQYF.

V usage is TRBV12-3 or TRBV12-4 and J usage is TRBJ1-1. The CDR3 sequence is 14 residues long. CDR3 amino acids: CASSLARVDTEAFF.

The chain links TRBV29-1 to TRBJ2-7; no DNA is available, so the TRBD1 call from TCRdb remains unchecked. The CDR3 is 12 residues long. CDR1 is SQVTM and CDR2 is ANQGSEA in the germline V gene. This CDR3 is CSVQGERYEQYF.

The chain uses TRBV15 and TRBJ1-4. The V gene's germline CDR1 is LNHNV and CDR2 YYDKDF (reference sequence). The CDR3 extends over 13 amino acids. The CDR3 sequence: CATSSRRNEKLFF.

CDR3 sequence: CSVVNLGVEQYF. This rearrangement joins TRBV29-1 to TRBJ2-7. Germline V gives CDR1 SQVTM, CDR2 ANQGSEA. The CDR3 sequence is 12 residues long.

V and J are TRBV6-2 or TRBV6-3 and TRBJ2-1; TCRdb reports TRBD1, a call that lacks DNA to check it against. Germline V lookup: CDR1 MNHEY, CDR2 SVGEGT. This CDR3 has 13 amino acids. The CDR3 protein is CASSPIHRGWEFF.

The CDR3 region is CASSPTQRAETQYF. The chain combines TRBV7-9 with TRBJ2-5; the D call from TCRdb, TRBD2, cannot be confirmed without DNA. The CDR3 sequence is 14 residues long. Looked up from germline, CDR1 is SEHNR and CDR2 is FQNEAQ (reference sequence).

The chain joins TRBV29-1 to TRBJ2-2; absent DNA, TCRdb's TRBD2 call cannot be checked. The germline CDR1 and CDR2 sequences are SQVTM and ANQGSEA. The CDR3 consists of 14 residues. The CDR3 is CSVAGGALSPELFF.

This CDR3 is CASSQDRGTGNTIYF. The V and J genes are TRBV14 and TRBJ1-3; TCRdb designates TRBD1, a call that cannot be tested without DNA. Germline CDR1 is SGHDN and CDR2 is FVKESK. This CDR3 comprises 15 residues.

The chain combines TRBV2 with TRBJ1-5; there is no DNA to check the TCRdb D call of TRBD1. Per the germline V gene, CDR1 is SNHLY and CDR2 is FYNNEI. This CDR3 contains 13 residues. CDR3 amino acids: CASRATGGQPQHF. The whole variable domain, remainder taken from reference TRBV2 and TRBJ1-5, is EPEVTQTPSHQVTQMGQEVILRCVPISNHLYFYWYRQILGQKVEFLVSFYNNEISEKSEIFDDQFSVERPDGSNFTLKIRSTKLEDSAMYFCASRATGGQPQHFGDGTRLSIL.

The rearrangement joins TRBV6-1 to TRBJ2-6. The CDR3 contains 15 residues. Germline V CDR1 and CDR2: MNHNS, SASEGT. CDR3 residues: CASSEVESGANVLTF.

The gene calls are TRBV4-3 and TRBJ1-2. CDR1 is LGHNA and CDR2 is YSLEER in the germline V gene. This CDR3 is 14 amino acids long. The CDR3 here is CASSQDMTDYGYTF.

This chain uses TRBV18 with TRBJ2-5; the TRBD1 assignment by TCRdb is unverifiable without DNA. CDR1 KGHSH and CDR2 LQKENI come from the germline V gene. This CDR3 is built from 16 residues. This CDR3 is CASSLDTGIPQETQYF.

CDR3 sequence reads: CSVEGVGTSGYNEQFF. The genes are TRBV29-1 and TRBJ2-1; TCRdb designates TRBD2, a call that cannot be tested without DNA. Germline loops: CDR1 SQVTM, CDR2 ANQGSEA. The CDR3 has 16 residues.

The CDR3 here is CASSLGQNYEQYF. The chain employs TRBV12-3 or TRBV12-4 and TRBJ2-7; lacking DNA, the TRBD2 call made by TCRdb goes unchecked. CDR3 length equals 13 residues.

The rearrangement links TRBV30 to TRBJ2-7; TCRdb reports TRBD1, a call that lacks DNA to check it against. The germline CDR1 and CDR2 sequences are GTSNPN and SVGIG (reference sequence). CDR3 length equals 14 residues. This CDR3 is CAWSTGTGAYEQYF. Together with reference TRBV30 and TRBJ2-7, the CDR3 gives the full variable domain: SQTIHQWPATLVQPVGSPLSLECTVEGTSNPNLYWYRQAAGRGLQLLFYSVGIGQISSEVPQNLSASRPQDRQFILSSKKLLLSDSGFYLCAWSTGTGAYEQYFGPGTRLTVT.